This T cell receptor (beta chain) was sequenced in a study of blood T cell repertoires in COVID-19. Study-level information: Sites in the United States, Italy and Spain provided acute and convalescent COVID-19 samples. The cDNA or gDNA used as material had been derived from T cells, B-cell-depleted T cells, or PBMCs.

In the authors' workflow: Reference gene primer amplification gave nucleated cell count estimates. Assay: immunoSEQ multiplex PCR; the TCRdb copy retains only in-frame clones and omits some. V and J calls and clone size are given by that table; D and trimming were obtained from the DNA. The repertoire holds 150,000 or so clones, roughly 78% seen once, with roughly 15% in the top ten. With V trimmed by 5 bases and J by 11 bases, 11 bases remained unmatched. The CDR3 runs 14 residues. The germline V gene encodes CDR1 GTSNPN and CDR2 SVGIG (reference sequence). This TCR was recovered from a human donor with acute or convalescent COVID-19. The donor label of this sample is uncertain. V and J are TRBV30 and TRBJ1-6; 8 positions agree with TRBD1. Sequenced sample: peripheral blood. This chain's CDR3 is CAWATGAAVTPLHF. Written as DNA, the CDR3 is TGTGCCTGGGCGACAGGGGCCGCTGTTACACCCCTCCACTTT.